The clone carrying this TCR beta chain has a handful of counts. Its target is unknown. This specimen comes from a study of cytomegalovirus exposure and HLA in healthy donors. Study-wide points: It was reported that the classifier diagnosed cytomegalovirus status with high specificity and sensitivity in both the original and validation cohorts.

Germline assignment: CDR1 SGHRS and CDR2 YFSETQ. The germline V and J ends were trimmed by 6 bases and 2 bases, with 16 bases remaining between them. CDR3 size: 15 residues. Libraries were prepared by immunoSEQ multiplex PCR; TCRdb keeps only in-frame clonotypes and omits some of them. The table shows 150,000 to 200,000 clones, with approximately 84% occurring only once. The origin of this receptor is a man aged 25-45 years in good health and CMV-seropositive. The sample consisted of PBMCs. The chain has TRBV5-1 and TRBJ2-3; tentatively, D is TRBD2 (5 bases). The CDR3 loop is CASNVEGIYTDTQYF. The DNA of the CDR3 is TGCGCCAGCAATGTTGAGGGAATTTACACAGATACGCAGTATTTT.